This TCR beta chain was retrieved from a study of blood T cell repertoires in COVID-19. Study at large: Samples of COVID-19 (acute and convalescent) were obtained from the United States, Italy and Spain. The cDNA or gDNA used as material had been derived from T cells, B-cell-depleted T cells, or PBMCs.

Original processing methods: Nucleated cell number was recorded as an estimate derived from reference gene primer amplification. TCRdb's table, derived via immunoSEQ multiplex PCR, lists solely in-frame clones and lacks some. V, J and clone size were drawn from that table, and D and trimming were deduced from the DNA. Of some 6,000 clones in the sample, 85% to 90% were seen once. The ends lost 0 bases at V and 9 bases at J; junction bases unmatched: 10. The CDR3 sequence is 16 residues long. CDR1 is LGHNA and CDR2 is YSLEER in the germline V gene. The J gene is TRBJ2-1, the V gene TRBV4-3; 8 positions match TRBD1. This TCR came from a human donor in a cohort sampled during active COVID-19. Source material: peripheral blood. CDR3 in amino acids: CASSQDRDRIYGEQFF. CDR3 coding DNA: TGCGCCAGCAGCCAAGACAGGGACAGGATTTATGGTGAGCAGTTCTTC.